What follows describes a single T cell receptor (beta chain). The data derive from a study of cytotoxic CD8 clonotypes in ibrutinib-treated CLL. Whole-study context: Per sample, productive templates averaged 255,043 and productive rearrangements averaged 94,082.

The method was immunoSEQ multiplex PCR; TCRdb's version includes in-frame clones alone and lacks a portion of them. The sample carries some 310,000 clones, around four fifths recorded once. Germline V gene data show CDR1 as WSHSY and CDR2 as SAAADI. The V end lost 9 bases, the J end lost 0 bases, and 20 bases lay between the germline ends. The length of the CDR3 is 16 residues. The starting material was PBMCs, obtained before ibrutinib treatment. The chain carries TRBV10-2 and TRBJ2-5, with D tentatively TRBD1 or TRBD2 (6 bases each). The receptor was isolated from a human donor with chronic lymphocytic leukemia. As DNA, the CDR3 is TGCGCCAGTCACTCATTTGGCGGGACACACCAAGAGACCCAGTACTTC. Translation: CASHSFGGTHQETQYF.